This T cell receptor beta chain was documented in a study of T cell repertoires in cytomegalovirus infection. Study-level background: Well-studied HLA-B-restricted epitopes and recently identified HLA-C-restricted epitopes of CMV were both used in the study. General study points: Frequencies of public TCR beta families were cumulated, and this identified carriers of CMV plus the relevant HLA. Clonotype analysis showed dominance of the ex vivo response by HLA-C-restricted CMV-specific TCR beta clonotypes.

In its sample, this clonotype was seen many times. What it binds is not known. TCRdb reprocessed the reads via MiXCR and lists one record per CDR3 protein. The sample gives around 95,000 distinct CDR3 sequences, approximately 30% of which show up once; approximately 71% is in the top ten. The CDR3 is 14 amino acids. CDR1 is SGHTA, CDR2 FQGNSA, per germline. Deletions cut 5 bases from V and 0 bases from J, with 8 bases between. The receptor was isolated from a human donor in good health (CMV status not recorded). Some clones in this sample may be carry-over from other donors' samples. The rearrangement joins TRBV7-2 to TRBJ1-5; no reliable D call. This specimen was CD8+ T cells from cultured PBMCs, taken from culture after CMV antigen stimulation. For the CDR3, the DNA is TGTGCCAGCAGCATCGGGATTAGCAATCAGCCCCAGCATTTT. This encodes CASSIGISNQPQHF.